These 4 T cell receptor beta chains share one sample of origin, sequenced in a study of blood T cells in healthy people across ages. Then a second PCR, running about 6 to 12 cycles, was carried out with a sample-barcoded 5' primer and a J-beta primer mix. TCRdb re-derived calls from the 5' RACE reads in MiXCR, one entry per CDR3 protein. The sample includes roughly 900,000 distinct CDR3 sequences, around 48% of them seen just once. Sample: blood. These receptor sequences come from a man aged 25 to 45 in good health.

This rearrangement joins TRBV10-3 to TRBJ2-3, with 11 bases matching TRBD2. The CDR3 runs to 14 residues. Germline CDR1 ENHRY, CDR2 SYGVKD. Unmatched junction bases numbered 4, after V lost 7 bases and J lost 4 bases. CDR3 nucleotides: TGTGCCATCACAACTAGCGGGGGCCCAGATACGCAGTATTTT. This encodes CAITTSGGPDTQYF.

This chain connects TRBV4-1 to TRBJ2-5; D ambiguous. The CDR3 loop spans 17 amino acids. V was clipped by 0 bases and J by 2 bases, with 16 bases between them. Germline CDR1 reads MGHRA; CDR2 reads YSYEKL. The CDR3 sequence is CASSQDPIGYGQETQYF. The CDR3 DNA follows: TGCGCCAGCAGCCAAGATCCGATAGGTTACGGTCAAGAGACCCAGTACTTC.

V gene TRBV7-2 combines with J gene TRBJ2-5; the D is unclear. V shed 4 bases and J shed 10 bases, with 10 bases lying between them. Germline V CDR1 and CDR2: SGHTA, FQGNSA. This CDR3 has 11 residues. Here the CDR3 reads CASSSLVIQYF. The CDR3, as DNA: TGTGCCAGCAGCTCGCTAGTGATCCAGTACTTC.

This clonotype was seen repeatedly, ten times or more. This sequence joins TRBV6-5 and TRBJ2-7, with TRBD1 matching over 7 bases. Germline loops: CDR1 MNHEY, CDR2 SVGAGI. The CDR3 spans 14 residues. V dropped 5 bases and J dropped 3; count of bases not matched to a gene: 7. This CDR3 is CASSPIDRVYEQYF. The CDR3 bases are TGTGCCAGCAGTCCAATCGACAGGGTCTACGAGCAGTACTTC.